The 28 T cell receptor beta chains listed next were all sequenced from one sample in a study of HIV-infected patients and healthy controls. cDNA was made from approximately 0.55 ug RNA using alpha and beta constant primers. Alpha and beta chain libraries were made separately by chain-specific third strand synthesis with multiplexing indices. In TCRdb, the 5' RACE reads were re-called with MiXCR into one record per CDR3 protein. The sample lists some 4,300 distinct CDR3 sequences; around 5.5% were seen once. Antiretroviral therapy had run roughly three months, about 14 weeks, before follow-up blood collection. All unsorted peripheral T cells were captured because whole blood was used without fractionation. The sample consisted of blood, taken during antiretroviral therapy. These receptors were obtained from an adult with HIV infection.

This clonotype is medium-sized (0.01 to 0.1%) within its sample. The V gene is TRBV29-1, the J gene TRBJ1-1; TRBD1 is a possible D gene (6 bases). The CDR3 extends over 12 amino acids. V was pared by 6 bases and J by 7 bases, with 15 bases between. Germline CDR1 reads SQVTM; CDR2 reads ANQGSEA. Written as DNA, the CDR3 is TGCAGCGTAGCAGGGCAGGGGATTGAAGCTTTCTTT. Residues: CSVAGQGIEAFF.

This clonotype rates as medium-sized. The chain joins TRBV4-1 to TRBJ2-2; TRBD1 agrees at 11 bases. CDR3 length: 13 residues. The V segment lost 10 bases and the J segment 7 bases; nucleotides outside the gene matches: 5. Germline values: CDR1 MGHRA, CDR2 YSYEKL. The CDR3 nucleotides are TGCGCCACCGGACAGGGGGCGATCGGGGAGCTGTTTTTT. It translates to CATGQGAIGELFF.

This clonotype is categorized as medium-sized. The V and J genes are TRBV20-1 and TRBJ2-3; D is ambiguous. V lost 2 bases and J 0 bases, leaving 15 bases between the germline ends. This CDR3 has 16 amino acids. CDR1 DFQATT and CDR2 SNEGSKA come from the germline V gene (reference sequence). The CDR3 region has the DNA TGCAGTGCTAGATCGGTGAGGAGCCCGAGCACAGATACGCAGTATTTT. It is translated as CSARSVRSPSTDTQYF.

The chain joins TRBV19 to TRBJ1-5; TRBD1 is a possible D gene (5 bases). V was cut by 1 base and J by 0 bases, with 19 bases left in between. Germline V gene data show CDR1 as LNHDA and CDR2 as SQIVND (reference sequence). The CDR3 is 19 residues long. The CDR3 DNA is TGTGCCAGTAGTATAGGTACAGGCCAACCTTCCTATAGCAATCAGCCCCAGCATTTT. It is translated as CASSIGTGQPSYSNQPQHF.

By sample fraction, this clonotype is medium-sized (0.01 to 0.1%). The V call is TRBV27, the J call TRBJ2-2; D is undetermined. This CDR3 has 14 residues. Per germline, CDR1 MNHEY and CDR2 SMNVEV (reference sequence). Trimming removed 6 bases from V and 1 base from J, with 9 bases in between. The CDR3 region has the DNA TGTGCCAGCAGGGCATACGAGAACACCGGGGAGCTGTTTTTT. Its protein product is CASRAYENTGELFF.

Many counts were recorded for this clonotype. V usage is TRBV28 and J usage is TRBJ1-1; the match to TRBD1 covers 8 bases. CDR3 length equals 16 residues. From germline, CDR1 is MDHEN and CDR2 SYDVKM. V lost 6 bases to trimming and J lost 2 bases; unmatched junction nucleotides: 11. CDR3 in DNA: TGTGCCAGCAGGGCCCCGTTTGGACAGGGAAACACTGAAGCTTTCTTT. Residues: CASRAPFGQGNTEAFF.

This chain connects TRBV12-3 or TRBV12-4 to TRBJ1-5; 9 bases are shared with TRBD1. The V gene end was trimmed by 8 bases and the J gene end by 7 bases; junction bases not matched to a gene: 9. This CDR3 is built from 14 residues. The CDR3 DNA sequence: TGTGCCAGCTGCCAGGGGACAGGGAACCAGCCCCAGCATTTT. It translates to CASCQGTGNQPQHF.

The chain combines TRBV29-1 with TRBJ2-3, with TRBD2 matching 13 bases. The J segment lost 0 bases and the V segment lost 7 bases, leaving 13 bases of the junction unmatched. This CDR3 contains 18 residues. Germline values: CDR1 SQVTM, CDR2 ANQGSEA. CDR3 loop: CSALGLTSGGTSTDTQYF. CDR3 sequence (DNA): TGCAGCGCCCTCGGGTTGACTAGCGGGGGGACAAGCACAGATACGCAGTATTTT.

In its sample, this clonotype was seen many times. V and J are TRBV19 and TRBJ1-5; the D is unclear. V lost 5 bases, J lost 5 bases, and 16 bases lay in between. CDR1 and CDR2 from the germline V gene are LNHDA and SQIVND (reference sequence). The length of the CDR3 is 15 residues. Here the CDR3 reads CASSQLQDRYQPQHF. As DNA, the CDR3 is TGTGCCAGTAGTCAATTACAAGACCGGTATCAGCCCCAGCATTTT.

The CDR3 reads CASSVGTGGDEQYF. For the CDR3, the DNA is TGTGCCAGCAGCGTAGGAACAGGGGGGGACGAGCAGTACTTC. The chain couples TRBV9 to TRBJ2-7, with D possibly matching TRBD1 (8 bases). Germline CDR1 and CDR2: SGDLS and YYNGEE. This CDR3 has 14 amino acids. The V end was cut by 0 bases, the J end by 5 bases, with 12 bases between.

The chain is built from TRBV28 and TRBJ2-2, with D perhaps TRBD1 (7 bases). From germline, CDR1 is MDHEN and CDR2 SYDVKM. The CDR3 covers 16 residues. Trimming stripped 6 bases from V and 6 bases from J, with 20 bases between. The CDR3 protein is CASSLPRAGGPGELFF. CDR3 DNA sequence: TGTGCCAGCAGCCTCCCCCGTGCAGGGGGGCCCGGGGAGCTGTTTTTT. Based on the CDR3 plus reference TRBV28 and TRBJ2-2, the full variable domain is DVKVTQSSRYLVKRTGEKVFLECVQDMDHENMFWYRQDPGLGLRLIYFSYDVKMKEKGDIPEGYSVSREKKERFSLILESASTNQTSMYLCASSLPRAGGPGELFFGEGSRLTVL.

This clonotype was counted many times. The chain couples TRBV28 to TRBJ2-1; D possibly uses TRBD1 or TRBD2 (5 bases each). V lost 7 bases and J lost 7, with 20 bases in between. CDR3 length: 15 residues. Germline V gene lookup returns CDR1 MDHEN and CDR2 SYDVKM. For the CDR3, the DNA is TGTGCCAGCACCCGCCCAGGGATAGCGAAAAATGAGCAGTTCTTC. Translating it yields CASTRPGIAKNEQFF.

Relative to its sample, this clonotype is medium-sized. V usage is TRBV29-1 and J usage is TRBJ1-1; D gene unclear. The CDR3 totals 14 residues. Germline loops: CDR1 SQVTM, CDR2 ANQGSEA. Trimming left V 2 bases short and J 3 bases short, with 13 bases between. CDR3 region: CSVEKPRKYTEAFF. The CDR3 DNA reads TGCAGCGTTGAAAAACCGAGGAAATACACTGAAGCTTTCTTT.

Comment on this clonotype: One junction end does not reproduce the germline sequence, and a read error may be involved. V usage is TRBV7-3 and J usage is TRBJ2-5; either TRBD1 or TRBD2 may supply D (5 bases each). Per the germline V gene, CDR1 is SGHTA and CDR2 is FQGTGA. The CDR3 spans 12 residues. In DNA form, the CDR3 reads TGCGCCAGCAGCTTGGGGGAAGAGACCCAGTACTTC. This codes for CASSLGEETQYF.

This clonotype has ten or more counts. The V and J genes are TRBV6-5 and TRBJ1-4; tentatively, D is TRBD1 (6 bases). The V and J ends lost 0 bases and 0 bases respectively, with 11 bases between them. The CDR3 is 17 residues long. Looked up from germline, CDR1 is MNHEY and CDR2 is SVGAGI. The CDR3 sequence: CASSYSTAGATNEKLFF. CDR3 sequence (DNA): TGTGCCAGCAGTTACTCGACGGCAGGGGCAACTAATGAAAAACTGTTTTTT.

Within the sample, this clonotype is large. The chain is built from TRBV6-5 and TRBJ1-1; TRBD1 matches at 7 bases. The trim removed 5 bases at V and 5 bases at J, leaving 5 bases unmatched. The germline CDR1 and CDR2 sequences are MNHEY and SVGAGI. This CDR3 has 13 residues. The chain's CDR3 is CASSRQGTTEAFF. Written as DNA, the CDR3 is TGTGCCAGCAGTCGACAGGGAACAACTGAAGCTTTCTTT.

The chain combines TRBV2 with TRBJ2-3, with TRBD1 matching over 7 bases. The CDR3 totals 14 residues. V lost 3 bases, J lost 1 base, and 1 base stayed unmatched. The germline V gene has CDR1 SNHLY and CDR2 FYNNEI. CDR3 sequence: CASSDTGGTDTQYF. CDR3 coding DNA: TGTGCCAGCAGTGACACAGGGGGCACAGATACGCAGTATTTT.

V usage is TRBV5-1 and J usage is TRBJ1-4; 8 nucleotides agree with TRBD1. Germline lookup yields CDR1 SGHRS and CDR2 YFSETQ. The CDR3 consists of 15 residues. With 2 bases clipped from V and 6 bases from J, the junction kept 6 bases outside the gene matches. CDR3 residues: CASSFIDRGDEKLFF. The CDR3 DNA follows: TGCGCCAGCAGCTTCATTGACAGGGGAGATGAAAAACTGTTTTTT.

This clonotype has at least ten counts. The V gene is TRBV29-1, the J gene TRBJ1-1, with TRBD1 identical over 9 bases. Germline V gene sequence: CDR1 SQVTM, CDR2 ANQGSEA. CDR3 length equals 16 residues. V lost 6 bases, J lost 4 bases, and 15 bases stayed unmatched. CDR3: CSVDREWTGVITEAFF. The CDR3 DNA is TGCAGCGTCGACCGAGAGTGGACAGGGGTAATCACTGAAGCTTTCTTT. Drawing the rest from reference TRBV29-1 and TRBJ1-1, the complete variable domain is SAVISQKPSRDICQRGTSLTIQCQVDSQVTMMFWYRQQPGQSLTLIATANQGSEATYESGFVIDKFPISRPNLTFSTLTVSNMSPEDSSIYLCSVDREWTGVITEAFFGQGTRLTVV.

This clonotype was detected ten times or more. CDR3 in DNA: TGTGCCAGCAGCTTAACTGGGAGTGAGCAGTACTTC. This gives the protein CASSLTGSEQYF. This chain uses TRBV7-2 with TRBJ2-7, with a possible D match to TRBD2 (5 bases). Germline V CDR1 and CDR2: SGHTA, FQGNSA. The CDR3 covers 12 residues. V lost 2 bases to trimming and J lost 7 bases, with 9 bases between them.

This clonotype appeared many times. The rearrangement uses TRBV5-1 and TRBJ2-7, with a weak D call TRBD2 (6 bases). The CDR3 loop spans 14 amino acids. CDR1 is SGHRS, CDR2 YFSETQ, per germline. Trimming left V 4 bases short and J 1 base short, with 12 bases between. The CDR3 DNA follows: TGCGCCAGCAGCGCACGACTAGAATCCTACGAGCAGTACTTC. This gives the protein CASSARLESYEQYF.

The V call is TRBV7-9, the J call TRBJ2-3; D uncertain. Trimming removed 2 bases from V and 6 bases from J, with 6 bases in between. Germline V gene lookup returns CDR1 SEHNR and CDR2 FQNEAQ (reference sequence). The CDR3 contains 12 residues. The chain's CDR3 is CASSLLRDTQYF. CDR3 DNA sequence: TGTGCCAGCAGCTTATTGCGGGATACGCAGTATTTT.

In its sample, this clonotype ranks as medium-sized. The V and J genes are TRBV6-5 and TRBJ1-4; the D gene is possibly TRBD1 (5 bases). The CDR3 totals 15 residues. Germline loops: CDR1 MNHEY, CDR2 SVGAGI. V lost 0 bases, J lost 7 bases, and 12 bases lay in between. The CDR3 DNA sequence: TGTGCCAGCAGTTACTCGGGGGGATCTACTGAAAAACTGTTTTTT. Translation gives CASSYSGGSTEKLFF.

This clonotype was counted at least ten times. This rearrangement joins TRBV6-6 to TRBJ1-6; maybe TRBD1 (6 bases). The V gene lost 5 bases and the J gene lost 9 bases, with 17 bases spanning the gap. Per germline, CDR1 MNHNY and CDR2 SVGAGI (reference sequence). The CDR3 consists of 15 residues. The DNA of the CDR3 is TGTGCCAGCAGTCCGAAACAGGGAATCGTTTCACCCCTCCACTTT. It is translated as CASSPKQGIVSPLHF.

This chain connects TRBV11-2 to TRBJ2-1; 9 bases match TRBD2. V lost 5 bases to trimming and J lost 6 bases; unmatched junction nucleotides: 5. Germline V lookup: CDR1 SGHAT, CDR2 FQNNGV. There are 14 residues in the CDR3. The CDR3 reads CASSGLSGSNEQFF. Written as DNA, the CDR3 is TGTGCCAGCAGCGGGCTTAGCGGGAGCAATGAGCAGTTCTTC.

This clonotype ranks as medium-sized. The chain combines TRBV7-6 with TRBJ2-3; 13 bases align to TRBD2. Germline-derived CDR1 and CDR2 are SGHVS and FNYEAQ. The CDR3 sequence is 17 residues long. V lost 1 base and J lost 4; bases outside the gene matches: 5. The CDR3 protein is CASSLVFTSGGADTQYF. The CDR3 DNA follows: TGTGCCAGCAGCTTAGTCTTCACTAGCGGGGGGGCAGATACGCAGTATTTT.

This clonotype was seen many times. The chain joins TRBV20-1 to TRBJ2-7; D ambiguous. The CDR3 sequence is 12 residues long. Germline CDR1 and CDR2: DFQATT and SNEGSKA (reference sequence). V lost 5 bases and J 1 base, leaving 9 bases between the germline ends. CDR3 sequence (DNA): TGCAGTGCTCGGCCCGGATCCTACGAGCAGTACTTC. Encoded protein: CSARPGSYEQYF.

This clonotype is classed as medium-sized. The chain recombines TRBV28 with TRBJ2-1, with TRBD1 identical over 7 bases. The CDR3 spans 14 residues. V dropped 7 bases and J dropped 1; count of bases not matched to a gene: 4. Germline V lookup: CDR1 MDHEN, CDR2 SYDVKM. The CDR3 sequence: CASNRQGSYNEQFF. CDR3 bases: TGTGCCAGCAACCGACAGGGATCCTACAATGAGCAGTTCTTC.